The present T cell receptor beta chain was sequenced within a study of shared clonotypes between healthy human individuals. This clone was seen repeatedly, ten times or more. Germline V gives CDR1 SNHLY, CDR2 FYNNEI. V lost 7 bases and J lost 5, with 20 bases in between. There are 16 residues in the CDR3. The method was immunoSEQ multiplex PCR; TCRdb's version includes in-frame clones alone and lacks a portion of them. The repertoire has around 980,000 clones, approximately 80% of them found once; the top ten carry 0.55% to 0.7%. Sequencing used memory CD4+ T cells from PBMCs. Subset meaning: CD45RA-negative fraction. The TCR sequence derives from a man between 18 and 29 years old in good health. Some clones in this sample may be carry-over from other donors' samples. The V and J genes are TRBV2 and TRBJ2-2; D may be TRBD2 (6 bases). The CDR3 nucleotides are TGTGCCAGCAAACCTGGGGGGACGTGGGGAACCGGGGAGCTGTTTTTT. Translating it yields CASKPGGTWGTGELFF.